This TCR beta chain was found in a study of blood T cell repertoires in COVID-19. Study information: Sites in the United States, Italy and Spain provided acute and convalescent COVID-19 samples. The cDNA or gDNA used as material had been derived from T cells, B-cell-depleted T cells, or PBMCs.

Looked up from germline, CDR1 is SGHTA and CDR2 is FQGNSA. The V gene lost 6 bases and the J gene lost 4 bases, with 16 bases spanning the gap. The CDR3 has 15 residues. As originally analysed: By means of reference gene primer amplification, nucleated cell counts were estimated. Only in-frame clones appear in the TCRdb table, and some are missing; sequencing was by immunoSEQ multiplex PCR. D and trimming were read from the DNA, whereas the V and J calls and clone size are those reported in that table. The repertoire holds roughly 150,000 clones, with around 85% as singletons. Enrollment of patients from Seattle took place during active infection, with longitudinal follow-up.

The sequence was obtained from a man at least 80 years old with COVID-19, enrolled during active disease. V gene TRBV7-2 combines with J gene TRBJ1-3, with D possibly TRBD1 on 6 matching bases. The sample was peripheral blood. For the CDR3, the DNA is TGTGCCAGCAGTTCACAGGGAAGTTCCGGAAACACCATATATTTT. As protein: CASSSQGSSGNTIYF.